The clone carrying this TCR beta chain was seen at least ten times. With 4 bases removed from V and 4 bases from J, the gap between germline ends came to 17 bases. The CDR3 totals 16 residues. Germline loops: CDR1 DFQATT, CDR2 SNEGSKA (reference sequence). The sample belongs to a study of human T cells and chemical hapten exposure. TCRdb analysed the RACE reads with MiXCR anew, one entry per CDR3 protein. The sample holds a few hundred thousand distinct CDR3 sequences; around 7.3% are singletons and the top ten take 0.9% to 1.5%. Time point reported: pre-sensitization, week 0. Indicated treatment: therapeutic diphenylcyclopropenone sensitization with weekly scalp DPC. Someone pulled total RNA out of unfractionated whole blood.

The clonotype originates from a man younger than 35 with alopecia areata. Some clones in this sample may be carry-over from other donors' samples. Source: whole blood, taken in connection with sensitization to the hapten diphenylcyclopropenone (DPC). This chain joins TRBV20-1 and TRBJ1-6; possibly TRBD1 for D (5 bases). The DNA of the CDR3 is TGCAGTGCTAAAGGGGCACGGGCGGGGTATAATTCACCCCTCCACTTT. Protein product: CSAKGARAGYNSPLHF.